This is a list of T cell receptor beta chains from one sample in a study of blood T cell repertoires in COVID-19. Sequencing used immunoSEQ multiplex PCR; TCRdb keeps in-frame clones, though not all of them. There are about 300,000 clones in the sample; just over 85% occur only once, and over 3.5% lies in the top ten. Source material: PBMCs or T cells enriched from blood (not recorded which). The receptors were gathered from a man aged 25 to 45 who had recovered from COVID-19. The CDR3 runs from the conserved cysteine through the conserved F or W. D genes are given only for firm matches. Expanded clones are given a class, and other clones once, few, many or no size at all.

d_gene | abundance | len | j_gene | v_gene | CDR3nt | CDR3aa
TRBD1 | NA | 15 | TRBJ1-2 | TRBV11-3 | TGTGCCAGCAGCGAGGGGACAGTTATAAACTATGGCTACACCTTC | CASSEGTVINYGYTF
TRBD2 | NA | 15 | TRBJ2-7 | TRBV6-2/TRBV6-3 | TGTGCCAGCAGTTACACTAGCGGGGCTTCCTACGAGCAGTACTTC | CASSYTSGASYEQYF
TRBD2 | few | 13 | TRBJ2-1 | TRBV7-9 | TGTGCCAGTATTGGCGGGAGGGCCGGGGAGCAGTTCTTC | CASIGGRAGEQFF
NA | NA | 13 | TRBJ1-1 | TRBV5-1 | TGCGCCAGCAAGGAGGGCGGCGTCACTGAAGCTTTCTTT | CASKEGGVTEAFF
TRBD1 | NA | 15 | TRBJ2-7 | TRBV5-8 | TGTGCCAGCAGCCGGGACAGGGGCGGCCCGGGGGAGCAGTACTTC | CASSRDRGGPGEQYF
NA | NA | 14 | TRBJ1-1 | TRBV18 | TGTGCCAGCTCACCACTGGGCAGGGGAGCACGGGCTTTCTTT | CASSPLGRGARAFF
TRBD1 | NA | 15 | TRBJ2-7 | TRBV6-6 | TGTGCCAGCAGTTACGGTACACAGGGGGGAAACGAGCAGTACTTC | CASSYGTQGGNEQYF
NA | NA | 15 | TRBJ1-3 | TRBV5-1 | TGCGCCAGCAGCAGAGATACAGGCTCTGGAAACACCATATATTTT | CASSRDTGSGNTIYF
NA | NA | 16 | TRBJ2-1 | TRBV7-9 | TGTGCCAGCTGCAGACTTTCGGACAGAAGCTACAATGAGCAGTTCTTC | CASCRLSDRSYNEQFF
NA | NA | 13 | TRBJ1-1 | TRBV10-3 | TGTGCCATCAGTGAGCGACAGAACACTGAAGCTTTCTTT | CAISERQNTEAFF
TRBD1 | NA | 13 | TRBJ2-5 | TRBV7-7 | TGTGCTAGCAGCCGGACAGGGCATGAGACCCAGTACTTC | CASSRTGHETQYF
NA | NA | 15 | TRBJ1-6 | TRBV7-9 | TGTGCCAGCAGTTCGACAGACTCCTATAATTCACCCCTCCACTTT | CASSSTDSYNSPLHF
TRBD2 | NA | 13 | TRBJ2-7 | TRBV20-1 | TGCAGTGCTAGTAGCGGGAGCTCCTACGAGCAGTACTTC | CSASSGSSYEQYF
TRBD1 | NA | 16 | TRBJ1-2 | TRBV6-5 | TGTGCCAGCAGTTACTCTGCCAGGGGGGCCAGCTATGGCTACACCTTC | CASSYSARGASYGYTF
NA | NA | 11 | TRBJ1-1 | TRBV29-1 | TGCAGCGTGCAGGGCGACACTGAAGCTTTCTTT | CSVQGDTEAFF
NA | NA | 15 | TRBJ2-2 | TRBV4-1 | TGCGCCAGCAGCCCCCCCCCATCGAACACCGGGGAGCTGTTTTTT | CASSPPPSNTGELFF
TRBD1 | NA | 14 | TRBJ2-5 | TRBV19 | TGTGCCACCGGGGACAGGGTAATACAAGAGACCCAGTACTTC | CATGDRVIQETQYF
TRBD2 | NA | 13 | TRBJ2-1 | TRBV4-2 | TGTGCCAGCAGCGGGGGGGCCTACAATGAGCAGTTCTTC | CASSGGAYNEQFF
NA | once | 14 | TRBJ1-2 | TRBV28 | TGTGCCAGCAGCCGCGGGGGGGCGGACTATGGCTACACCTTC | CASSRGGADYGYTF
TRBD1 | NA | 16 | TRBJ2-5 | TRBV5-1 | TGCGCCAGCAGCTTGTGGACAGGGGGGTTTGGGGAGACCCAGTACTTC | CASSLWTGGFGETQYF
NA | NA | 13 | TRBJ1-4 | TRBV6-5 | TGTGCCAGCAGTTCCGGCGGCGGGGGAAAACTGTTTTTT | CASSSGGGGKLFF
TRBD1 | NA | 14 | TRBJ1-2 | TRBV3-1/TRBV3-2 | TGTGCCAGCAGCCCAAAGGCAGGGGGCTTTGGCTACACCTTC | CASSPKAGGFGYTF
NA | NA | 15 | TRBJ1-1 | TRBV5-1 | TGCGCCAGCAGCCGGATCCCAGGGAAGAACACTGAAGCTTTCTTT | CASSRIPGKNTEAFF
TRBD1 | NA | 14 | TRBJ1-2 | TRBV7-9 | TGTGCCAGCAGCTCAGGGGGCCGAGGGAATGGCTACACCTTC | CASSSGGRGNGYTF
NA | NA | 17 | TRBJ1-1 | TRBV21-1 | TGTGCCAGCAGCAAAGGGGCCAGGGGGCGCGTGGGCACTGAAGCTTTCTTT | CASSKGARGRVGTEAFF
TRBD2 | NA | 15 | TRBJ2-7 | TRBV5-1 | TGCGCCAGCAGCCCGACTAGCGGTAGTAGCCTCGAGCAGTACTTC | CASSPTSGSSLEQYF
TRBD1 | NA | 15 | TRBJ2-5 | TRBV18 | TGTGCCAGCTCACCAAGAACAGGGGGCCAAGAGACCCAGTACTTC | CASSPRTGGQETQYF
NA | once | 11 | TRBJ1-2 | TRBV5-4 | TGTGCCAGCAGCCGGGGGAATGGCTACACCTTC | CASSRGNGYTF
NA | NA | 13 | TRBJ1-1 | TRBV20-1 | TGCAGTGCTAGTATCGGGGGGCCCGCTGAAGCTTTCTTT | CSASIGGPAEAFF
NA | NA | 14 | TRBJ2-5 | TRBV3-1/TRBV3-2 | TGTGCCAGCAGCCCCATGAGTAGCGTGGAGACCCAGTACTTC | CASSPMSSVETQYF
TRBD1 | once | 15 | TRBJ2-1 | TRBV5-6 | TGTGCCAGCAGCTTGGGGACAGGTGGTCTAAGGGAGCAGTTCTTC | CASSLGTGGLREQFF
NA | NA | 16 | TRBJ2-3 | TRBV9 | TGTGCCAGCAGCCCCAACCAGGGTATTAGCACAGATACGCAGTATTTT | CASSPNQGISTDTQYF
NA | once | 16 | TRBJ2-3 | TRBV5-1 | TGCGCCAGCAGCTTGGCCGGGGGGCAACCCACAGATACGCAGTATTTT | CASSLAGGQPTDTQYF
TRBD2 | NA | 18 | TRBJ2-3 | TRBV3-1/TRBV3-2 | TGTGCCAGCAGCCAAGTCCTTTCTAGCGGGGGAAGGGGGGATACGCAGTATTTT | CASSQVLSSGGRGDTQYF
NA | NA | 15 | TRBJ1-2 | TRBV19 | TGTGCCAGTAGTCTCCAGCGGGGGAACTTTTATGGCTACACCTTC | CASSLQRGNFYGYTF
NA | NA | 16 | TRBJ2-7 | TRBV5-6 | TGTGCCAGCAGCTTGCAGTGGCGGGTGAGCTCCTACGAGCAGTACTTC | CASSLQWRVSSYEQYF
NA | NA | 15 | TRBJ1-6 | TRBV19 | TGTGCCAGTAGTATACAGGGTGGCCATAATTCACCCCTCCACTTT | CASSIQGGHNSPLHF
NA | once | 15 | TRBJ1-5 | TRBV5-3 | TGTGCCAGAAGCGTGGAACAGGGTAGAAATCAGCCCCAGCATTTT | CARSVEQGRNQPQHF
NA | NA | 13 | TRBJ2-5 | TRBV5-1 | TGCGCCAGCAGCCCGCTCGCGATGGAGACCCAGTACTTC | CASSPLAMETQYF
NA | NA | 15 | TRBJ1-2 | TRBV2 | TGTGCCAGCAGTGAGTCCGGGACACCGTCTAAAGGCTACACCTTC | CASSESGTPSKGYTF
NA | NA | 14 | TRBJ1-6 | TRBV5-1 | TGCGCCAGCAGCTTGGTCGTAGATAATTCACCCCTCCACTTT | CASSLVVDNSPLHF
TRBD1 | NA | 14 | TRBJ1-4 | TRBV25-1 | TGTGCCAGCGTAGGTGGGACAGCTAATGAAAAACTGTTTTTT | CASVGGTANEKLFF
NA | NA | 13 | TRBJ2-1 | TRBV12-3/TRBV12-4 | TGTGCCAGCAGTTTAAGGGGGGGCAGCGAGCAGTTCTTC | CASSLRGGSEQFF
NA | NA | 18 | TRBJ1-3 | TRBV5-5 | TGTGCCAGCAGCTTGGTTCGGGGGATAAAAGTAAGTGGAAACACCATATATTTT | CASSLVRGIKVSGNTIYF
NA | NA | 13 | TRBJ2-7 | TRBV12-3/TRBV12-4 | TGTGCCAGCAGTTTAGTCCCAGCCTACGAGCAGTACTTC | CASSLVPAYEQYF
TRBD1 | NA | 15 | TRBJ1-4 | TRBV11-3 | TGTGCCAGCAGCAGAGGACAGGCCCTGGCTGAAAAACTGTTTTTT | CASSRGQALAEKLFF
NA | NA | 17 | TRBJ1-4 | TRBV25-1 | TGTGCCAGCAGTGACCTCTTAACGGGTAGCGATAATGAAAAACTGTTTTTT | CASSDLLTGSDNEKLFF
TRBD1 | NA | 14 | TRBJ2-1 | TRBV28 | TGTGCCAGCAGTCAGCCGGACAGGGCGAGTGAGCAGTTCTTC | CASSQPDRASEQFF
NA | NA | 14 | TRBJ1-2 | TRBV27 | TGTGCCAGCAGTTTGGACAGACATAACTATGGCTACACCTTC | CASSLDRHNYGYTF
NA | NA | 15 | TRBJ1-2 | TRBV28 | TGTGCCAGTTTTGAAGGGACACCCTCCGACTATGGCTACACCTTC | CASFEGTPSDYGYTF
NA | NA | 14 | TRBJ2-5 | TRBV7-9 | TGTGCCAGCAGCTTAGTAACCGAGAGAGAGACCCAGTACTTC | CASSLVTERETQYF
NA | NA | 18 | TRBJ1-1 | TRBV5-1 | TGCGCCAGCAGCTTCGGATGGGCGGGCGGCGGGCGGAACACTGAAGCTTTCTTT | CASSFGWAGGGRNTEAFF
TRBD1 | NA | 16 | TRBJ1-3 | TRBV5-4 | TGTGCCAGCAGCTTGGAACAGGGGTTTGGTGGAAACACCATATATTTT | CASSLEQGFGGNTIYF
TRBD1 | NA | 14 | TRBJ2-2 | TRBV2 | TGTGCCAGCAGAGAAACAGGACAGGCCGGGGAGCTGTTTTTT | CASRETGQAGELFF